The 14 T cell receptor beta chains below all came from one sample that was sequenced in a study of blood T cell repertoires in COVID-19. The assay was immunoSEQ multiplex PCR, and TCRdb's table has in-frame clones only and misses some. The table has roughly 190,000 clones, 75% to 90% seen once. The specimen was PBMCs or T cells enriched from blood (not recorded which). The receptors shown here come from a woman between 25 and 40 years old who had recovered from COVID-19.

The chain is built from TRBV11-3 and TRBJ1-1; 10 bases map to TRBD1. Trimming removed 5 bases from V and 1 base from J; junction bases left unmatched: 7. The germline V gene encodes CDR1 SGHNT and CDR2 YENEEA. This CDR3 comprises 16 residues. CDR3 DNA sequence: TGTGCCAGCAGCCCCTCCCGGGACAGGGGGAACACTGAAGCTTTCTTT. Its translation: CASSPSRDRGNTEAFF.

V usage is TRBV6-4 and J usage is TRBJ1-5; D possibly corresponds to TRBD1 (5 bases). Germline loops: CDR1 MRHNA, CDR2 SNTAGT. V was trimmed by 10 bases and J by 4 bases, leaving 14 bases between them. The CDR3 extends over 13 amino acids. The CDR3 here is CATPGLRNQPQHF. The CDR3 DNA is TGTGCCACCCCGGGACTCCGGAATCAGCCCCAGCATTTT.

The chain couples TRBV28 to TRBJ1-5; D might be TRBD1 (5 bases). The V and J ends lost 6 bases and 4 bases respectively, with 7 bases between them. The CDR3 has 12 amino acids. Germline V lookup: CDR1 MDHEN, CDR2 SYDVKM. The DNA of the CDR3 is TGTGCCAGCAGGTCAGGGAATCAGCCCCAGCATTTT. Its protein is CASRSGNQPQHF.

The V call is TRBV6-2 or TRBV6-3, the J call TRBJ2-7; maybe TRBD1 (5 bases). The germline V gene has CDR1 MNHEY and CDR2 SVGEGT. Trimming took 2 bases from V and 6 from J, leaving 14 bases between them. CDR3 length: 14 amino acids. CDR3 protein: CASSYRPGLSEQYF. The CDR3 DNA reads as TGTGCCAGCAGTTACCGCCCAGGGCTAAGCGAGCAGTACTTC.

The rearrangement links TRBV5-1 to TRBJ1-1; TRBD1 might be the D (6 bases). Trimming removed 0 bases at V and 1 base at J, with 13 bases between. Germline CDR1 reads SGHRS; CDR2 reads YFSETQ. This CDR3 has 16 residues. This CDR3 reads CASSLVRGAANTEAFF. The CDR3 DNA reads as TGCGCCAGCAGCTTGGTGCGGGGGGCGGCGAACACTGAAGCTTTCTTT.

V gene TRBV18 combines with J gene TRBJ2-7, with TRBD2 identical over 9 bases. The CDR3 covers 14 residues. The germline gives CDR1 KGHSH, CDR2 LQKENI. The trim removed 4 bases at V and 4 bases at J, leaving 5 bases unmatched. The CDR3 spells CASSHGREGYEQYF. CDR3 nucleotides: TGTGCCAGCTCACACGGGCGGGAGGGATACGAGCAGTACTTC. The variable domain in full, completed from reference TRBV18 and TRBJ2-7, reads NAGVMQNPRHLVRRRGQEARLRCSPMKGHSHVYWYRQLPEEGLKFMVYLQKENIIDESGMPKERFSAEFPKEGPSILRIQQVVRGDSAAYFCASSHGREGYEQYFGPGTRLTVT.

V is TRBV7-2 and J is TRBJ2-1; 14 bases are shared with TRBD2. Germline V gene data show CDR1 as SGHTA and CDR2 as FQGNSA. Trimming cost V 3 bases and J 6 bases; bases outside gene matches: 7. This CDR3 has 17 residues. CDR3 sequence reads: CASSFGGTSGRGNEQFF. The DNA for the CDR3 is TGTGCCAGCAGCTTTGGGGGGACTAGCGGGAGAGGCAATGAGCAGTTCTTC.

The CDR3 nucleotides read TGCGCCAGCAGCCAAGATGTCACAGGGAGAAACACCATATATTTT. This encodes CASSQDVTGRNTIYF. The V gene is TRBV4-3, the J gene TRBJ1-3; D possibly corresponds to TRBD1 (6 bases). Trimming took 0 bases from V and 5 from J, leaving 11 bases between them. The germline CDR1 and CDR2 sequences are LGHNA and YSLEER. The CDR3 is made up of 15 amino acids.

CDR3: CATSSGHSSGTVTYEQYF. The CDR3 nucleotides are TGTGCCACCAGCAGTGGGCACTCCTCCGGGACAGTCACCTACGAGCAGTACTTC. The genes are TRBV15 and TRBJ2-7; 7 nucleotides match TRBD1. The germline V gene has CDR1 LNHNV and CDR2 YYDKDF (reference sequence). The V and J ends lost 3 bases and 2 bases, in that order; junction bases with no gene match: 16. The CDR3 has 18 residues.

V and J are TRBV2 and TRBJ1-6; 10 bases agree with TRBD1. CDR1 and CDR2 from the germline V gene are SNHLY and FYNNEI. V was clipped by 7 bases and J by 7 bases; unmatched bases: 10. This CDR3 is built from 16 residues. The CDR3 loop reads CASNRQGAGRNSPLHF. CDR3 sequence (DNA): TGTGCCAGCAATAGACAGGGGGCAGGCCGAAATTCACCCCTCCACTTT.

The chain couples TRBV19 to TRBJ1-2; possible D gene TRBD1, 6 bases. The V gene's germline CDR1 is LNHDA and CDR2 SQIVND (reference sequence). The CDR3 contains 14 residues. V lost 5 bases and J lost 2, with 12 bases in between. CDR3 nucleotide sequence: TGTGCCAGTAGTTCCCGGGACAAAAACTATGGCTACACCTTC. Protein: CASSSRDKNYGYTF.

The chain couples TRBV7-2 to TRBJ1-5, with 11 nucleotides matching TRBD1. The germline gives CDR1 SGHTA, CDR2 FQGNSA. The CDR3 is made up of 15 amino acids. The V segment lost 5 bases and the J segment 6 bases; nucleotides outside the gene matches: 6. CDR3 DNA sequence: TGTGCCAGCAGCACCCGGACAGGGGGCCGTCAGCCCCAGCATTTT. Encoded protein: CASSTRTGGRQPQHF. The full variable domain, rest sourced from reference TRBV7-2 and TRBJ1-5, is GAGVSQSPSNKVTEKGKDVELRCDPISGHTALYWYRQSLGQGLEFLIYFQGNSAPDKSGLPSDRFSAERTGGSVSTLTIQRTQQEDSAVYLCASSTRTGGRQPQHFGDGTRLSIL.

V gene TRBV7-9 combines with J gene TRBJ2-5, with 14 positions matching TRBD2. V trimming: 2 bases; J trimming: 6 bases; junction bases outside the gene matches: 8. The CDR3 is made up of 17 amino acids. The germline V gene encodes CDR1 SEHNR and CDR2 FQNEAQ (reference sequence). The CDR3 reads CASSLRLAGGPLKTQYF. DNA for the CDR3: TGTGCCAGCAGCTTACGACTAGCGGGGGGGCCTTTGAAGACCCAGTACTTC. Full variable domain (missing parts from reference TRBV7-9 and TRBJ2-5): DTGVSQNPRHKITKRGQNVTFRCDPISEHNRLYWYRQTLGQGPEFLTYFQNEAQLEKSRLLSDRFSAERPKGSFSTLEIQRTEQGDSAMYLCASSLRLAGGPLKTQYFGPGTRLLVL.

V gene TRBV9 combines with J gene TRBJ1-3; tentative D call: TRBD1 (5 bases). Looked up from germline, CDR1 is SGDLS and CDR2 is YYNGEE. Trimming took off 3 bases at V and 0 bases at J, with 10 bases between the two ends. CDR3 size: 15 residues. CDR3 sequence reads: CASSDRFASGNTIYF. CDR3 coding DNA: TGTGCCAGCAGCGACAGGTTCGCCTCTGGAAACACCATATATTTT.